This passage covers 16 T cell receptor beta chains from one sample sequenced in a study of blood T cell repertoires in COVID-19. Produced via immunoSEQ multiplex PCR; TCRdb's table is partial and in-frame only. Among 130,000 to 150,000 clones listed, 81% were seen once. The sequenced sample consisted of peripheral blood. All receptors come from a human donor in a cohort sampled during active COVID-19.

The CDR3 protein is CASSHGLPGQGRYEQYF. The CDR3 DNA sequence: TGTGCCAGCAGCCACGGCCTACCGGGACAGGGACGATACGAGCAGTACTTC. This chain uses TRBV16 with TRBJ2-7, with 9 bases matching TRBD1. Per the germline V gene, CDR1 is KGHSY and CDR2 is FQNENV. The CDR3 has 17 amino acids. With V trimmed by 3 bases and J by 4 bases, 13 bases remained unmatched.

This chain joins TRBV14 and TRBJ2-7, with 7 bases fitting TRBD2. The V gene's germline CDR1 is SGHDN and CDR2 FVKESK. This CDR3 comprises 16 residues. Unmatched junction bases numbered 9, after V lost 1 base and J lost 3 bases. CDR3 amino acids: CASSQVGEGRFYEQYF. CDR3 DNA sequence: TGTGCCAGCAGCCAAGTGGGGGAGGGAAGATTCTACGAGCAGTACTTC.

This chain links TRBV7-9 with TRBJ2-2; 7 bases line up with TRBD1. The V gene's germline CDR1 is SEHNR and CDR2 FQNEAQ (reference sequence). V trimming: 3 bases; J trimming: 4 bases; junction bases outside the gene matches: 5. CDR3 length equals 15 residues. CDR3 sequence reads: CASSLTGQITGELFF. The CDR3 DNA follows: TGTGCCAGCAGCTTGACGGGACAGATCACCGGGGAGCTGTTTTTT. The variable domain in full, completed from reference TRBV7-9 and TRBJ2-2, reads DTGVSQNPRHKITKRGQNVTFRCDPISEHNRLYWYRQTLGQGPEFLTYFQNEAQLEKSRLLSDRFSAERPKGSFSTLEIQRTEQGDSAMYLCASSLTGQITGELFFGEGSRLTVL.

The rearrangement links TRBV28 to TRBJ2-2; 11 bases are shared with TRBD1. The trim removed 6 bases at V and 5 bases at J, leaving 5 bases unmatched. CDR3 length equals 15 residues. Germline CDR1 MDHEN, CDR2 SYDVKM. The CDR3 DNA reads as TGTGCCAGCAGCAAGGGACAGGGGGTGACCGGGGAGCTGTTTTTT. Its translation: CASSKGQGVTGELFF.

The J gene is TRBJ2-1, the V gene TRBV5-4, with D possibly matching TRBD1 (5 bases). CDR1 SGHNT and CDR2 YYREEE come from the germline V gene (reference sequence). Trimming pared 0 bases from V and 4 bases from J, leaving 20 bases between. The CDR3 runs to 18 residues. The chain's CDR3 is CASSLGQYWGSGYNEQFF. The CDR3 bases are TGTGCCAGCAGCTTGGGACAGTACTGGGGTAGTGGATACAATGAGCAGTTCTTC.

This clone was seen once. One end of the junction does not line up with germline, which may come from a read error. This chain connects TRBV5-8 to TRBJ2-2; possible D gene TRBD1, 5 bases. Germline loops: CDR1 SGHTS, CDR2 YDEGEE. This CDR3 contains 15 residues. The CDR3 spells CASSLWPGNAGELFF. As DNA, the CDR3 is TGTGCCAGCAGCTTGTGGCCAGGGAACGCCGGGGAGCTGTTTTTT.

The chain is built from TRBV28 and TRBJ1-1, with TRBD1 matching over 9 bases. Germline CDR1 reads MDHEN; CDR2 reads SYDVKM. V trimming: 4 bases; J trimming: 2 bases; junction bases outside the gene matches: 5. The CDR3 contains 15 residues. CDR3 nucleotides: TGTGCCAGCAGTTCCTCGGGACAGGGAAACACTGAAGCTTTCTTT. This codes for CASSSSGQGNTEAFF.

The rearrangement joins TRBV19 to TRBJ1-5; D is undetermined. The CDR3 spans 12 residues. V was trimmed by 5 bases and J by 10 bases, leaving 12 bases between them. Germline V CDR1 and CDR2: LNHDA, SQIVND (reference sequence). The DNA of the CDR3 is TGTGCCAGTAGTCCCGTCCGGGATCCCCAGCATTTT. This sequence encodes CASSPVRDPQHF.

This clone was seen a few times. The genes are TRBV21-1 and TRBJ1-5. TRBV21-1 is classified as a pseudogene. This CDR3 spans 13 amino acids. Here the CDR3 DNA reads TGTGCCAGCAGGAAACTCGGTATGGAGCCCCAGCATTTT. Encoded protein: CASRKLGMEPQHF.

This chain joins TRBV28 and TRBJ2-7; D gene unclear. Per the germline V gene, CDR1 is MDHEN and CDR2 is SYDVKM. Between the trimmed V and J ends, which lost 3 bases and 2 bases, there was a span of 11 bases. The CDR3 length is 14 residues. The CDR3 region has the DNA TGTGCCAGCAGTTTGGGTACAGCCCCCTACGAGCAGTACTTC. This encodes CASSLGTAPYEQYF.

This chain uses TRBV4-1 with TRBJ1-3, with D hard to call. The CDR3 is 17 residues long. Germline V gene lookup returns CDR1 MGHRA and CDR2 YSYEKL. Between the trimmed V and J ends, which lost 2 bases and 0 bases, there was a span of 14 bases. The CDR3 reads CASSQRPPGISGNTIYF. The CDR3 nucleotides read TGCGCCAGCAGCCAAAGACCGCCCGGGATCTCTGGAAACACCATATATTTT.

The rearrangement uses TRBV7-2 and TRBJ2-1; 7 nucleotides align to TRBD1. Germline-derived CDR1 and CDR2 are SGHTA and FQGNSA. J lost 9 bases, V lost 0 bases, and 11 bases had no gene match. The CDR3 consists of 16 residues. CDR3 amino acids: CASSLAPTGRLVEQFF. The CDR3 DNA sequence: TGTGCCAGCAGCTTAGCGCCGACAGGGCGTCTAGTTGAGCAGTTCTTC.

The chain couples TRBV4-1 to TRBJ2-1; TRBD2 agrees at 7 bases. The CDR3 extends over 17 amino acids. Germline V lookup: CDR1 MGHRA, CDR2 YSYEKL. V shed 0 bases and J 0 bases; nucleotides not matched to a gene: 5. The CDR3 sequence: CASSQDGSGASYNEQFF. CDR3 DNA: TGCGCCAGCAGCCAAGATGGCAGCGGGGCCTCCTACAATGAGCAGTTCTTC.

This rearrangement joins TRBV7-9 to TRBJ2-1, with TRBD2 matching over 9 bases. The CDR3 is made up of 14 amino acids. Germline V CDR1 and CDR2: SEHNR, FQNEAQ (reference sequence). V lost 3 bases and J lost 5; bases outside the gene matches: 2. The CDR3 nucleotides are TGTGCCAGCAGCTTCGAGCGGGAGGACAATGAGCAGTTCTTC. It codes for CASSFEREDNEQFF.

The V call is TRBV5-1, the J call TRBJ2-1, with 10 bases fitting TRBD2. J gave up 2 bases and V 3 bases, and 8 bases lay outside the gene matches. Germline CDR1 and CDR2: SGHRS and YFSETQ. The CDR3 contains 17 residues. As DNA, the CDR3 is TGCGCCAGCAGCTCCCCTTCGGGGACTAGCGCCTACAATGAGCAGTTCTTC. It is translated as CASSSPSGTSAYNEQFF.

This chain joins TRBV28 and TRBJ2-7; D is unclear. This CDR3 comprises 12 residues. V was pared by 4 bases and J by 1 base, with 5 bases between. Germline V gene lookup returns CDR1 MDHEN and CDR2 SYDVKM. In DNA, the CDR3 is TGTGCCAGCAGTTACGGGTCCTACGAGCAGTACTTC. Protein product: CASSYGSYEQYF.